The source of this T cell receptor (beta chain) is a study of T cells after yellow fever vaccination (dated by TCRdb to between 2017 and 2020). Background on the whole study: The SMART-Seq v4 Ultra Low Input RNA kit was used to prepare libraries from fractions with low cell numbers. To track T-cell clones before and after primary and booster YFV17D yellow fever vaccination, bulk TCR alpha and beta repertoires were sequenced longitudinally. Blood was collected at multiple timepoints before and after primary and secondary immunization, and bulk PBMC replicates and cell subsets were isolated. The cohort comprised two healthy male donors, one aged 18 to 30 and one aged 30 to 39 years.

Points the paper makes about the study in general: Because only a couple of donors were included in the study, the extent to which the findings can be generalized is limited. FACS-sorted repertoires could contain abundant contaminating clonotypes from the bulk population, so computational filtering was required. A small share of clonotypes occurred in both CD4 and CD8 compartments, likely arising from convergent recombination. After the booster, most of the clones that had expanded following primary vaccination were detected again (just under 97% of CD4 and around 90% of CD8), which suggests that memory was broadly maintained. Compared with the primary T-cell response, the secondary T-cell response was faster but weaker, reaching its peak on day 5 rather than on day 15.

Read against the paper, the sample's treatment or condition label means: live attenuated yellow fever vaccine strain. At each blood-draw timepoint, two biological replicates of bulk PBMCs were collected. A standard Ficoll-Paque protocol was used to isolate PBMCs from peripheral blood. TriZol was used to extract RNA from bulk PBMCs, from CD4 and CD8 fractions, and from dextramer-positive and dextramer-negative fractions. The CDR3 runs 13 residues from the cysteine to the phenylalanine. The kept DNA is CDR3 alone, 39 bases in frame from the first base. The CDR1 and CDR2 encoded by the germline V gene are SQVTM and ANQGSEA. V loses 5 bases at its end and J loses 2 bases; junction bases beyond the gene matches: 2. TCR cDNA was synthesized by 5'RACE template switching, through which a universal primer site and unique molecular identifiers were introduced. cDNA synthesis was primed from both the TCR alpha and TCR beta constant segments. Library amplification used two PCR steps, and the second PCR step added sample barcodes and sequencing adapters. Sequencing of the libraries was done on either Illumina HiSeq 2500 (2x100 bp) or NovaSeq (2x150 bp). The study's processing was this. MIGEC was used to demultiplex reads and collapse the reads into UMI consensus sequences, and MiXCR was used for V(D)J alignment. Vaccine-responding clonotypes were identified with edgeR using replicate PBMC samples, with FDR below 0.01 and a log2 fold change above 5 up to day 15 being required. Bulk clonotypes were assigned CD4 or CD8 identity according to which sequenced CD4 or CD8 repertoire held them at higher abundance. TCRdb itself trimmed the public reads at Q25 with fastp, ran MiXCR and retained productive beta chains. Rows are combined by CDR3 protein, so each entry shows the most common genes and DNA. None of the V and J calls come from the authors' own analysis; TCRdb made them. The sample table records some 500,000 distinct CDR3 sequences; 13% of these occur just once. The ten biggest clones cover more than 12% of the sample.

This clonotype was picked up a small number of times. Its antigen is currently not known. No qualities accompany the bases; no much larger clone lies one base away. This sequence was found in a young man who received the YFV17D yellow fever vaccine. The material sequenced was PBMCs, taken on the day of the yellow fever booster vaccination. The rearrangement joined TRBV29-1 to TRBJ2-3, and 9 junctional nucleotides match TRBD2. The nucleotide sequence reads TGCAGCGTTTCTAGCGGGGTCACAGATACGCAGTATTTT. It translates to CSVSSGVTDTQYF.